This T cell receptor (beta chain) was obtained from a study of blood T cell repertoires in COVID-19. Looking at the study overall: The United States, Italy and Spain were the sources of the acute and convalescent COVID-19 samples. T cells, B-cell-depleted T cells, or PBMCs provided the cDNA or gDNA that served as material.

In the authors' methods: Using reference gene primer amplification, nucleated cell counts were estimated. Sequencing was performed with immunoSEQ multiplex PCR; in TCRdb, only in-frame clones are kept and a portion is missing. V and J calls and clone size come straight from that table; D and trimming were deduced from the DNA. The sample has over 70,000 clones, about four fifths seen once. The germline V and J ends were trimmed by 0 bases and 8 bases, with 7 bases remaining between them. The CDR3 length is 12 residues. The sequencing sample was made of peripheral blood. The origin of this receptor is a woman older than 75 with acute or convalescent COVID-19. The chain uses TRBV12-3 or TRBV12-4 and TRBJ1-2; no firm D call. CDR3 amino acids: CASSLALEGYTF. CDR3 nucleotides: TGTGCCAGCAGTTTAGCGCTGGAGGGCTACACCTTC.